This is a list of T cell receptor beta chains from one sample in a study of OX40 agonist ivuxolimab in advanced cancers. Using immunoSEQ multiplex PCR, the repertoire was profiled, and TCRdb retains in-frame clones only, with some absent. Found here are roughly 48,000 clones, around nine tenths of them singletons; the top ten hold about 9.3%. The sequencing here drew on CD4+ or CD8+ T cells sorted from blood, taken in a trial of the OX40 agonist ivuxolimab. The receptors derive from an adult with an advanced solid tumor such as melanoma, head and neck, liver or kidney cancer. Both conserved end residues are part of each CDR3. D genes are given only for firm matches. Size is stated for part of the rows, as once, few or many counts, or as a class when the clone is expanded.

len	v_gene	d_gene	j_gene	abundance	CDR3aa
14	TRBV2	TRBD1	TRBJ1-5	.	CASRDRGPNQPQHF
13	TRBV4-1	.	TRBJ1-1	.	CASSQEGSTEAFF
14	TRBV4-3	.	TRBJ1-2	.	CASSQEPTGYGYTF
16	TRBV4-3	.	TRBJ2-2	.	CASSQLPGMNTGELFF
14	TRBV6-6	TRBD1	TRBJ1-2	.	CASSLTGQGDGYTF
15	TRBV5-6	TRBD1	TRBJ2-7	.	CASSSGQKPIYEQYF
14	TRBV9	.	TRBJ1-4	.	CASSVDWGAEKLFF
12	TRBV9	.	TRBJ1-3	.	CASSGDGNTIYF
13	TRBV27	TRBD1	TRBJ1-2	.	CASSPGQNYGYTF
16	TRBV7-9	TRBD2	TRBJ2-1	.	CASSPLTSGESNEQFF
16	TRBV11-2	TRBD2	TRBJ2-1	.	CASSLEGWGLAPEQFF
16	TRBV7-6	TRBD2	TRBJ2-7	.	CASSPGAGGAQYEQYF
15	TRBV27	.	TRBJ2-1	.	CASSLSLMGITEQFF
15	TRBV2	TRBD1	TRBJ2-7	few	CASSEVGGQGYEQYF
15	TRBV29-1	.	TRBJ2-5	.	CSVEDRGTKQETQYF
14	TRBV29-1	.	TRBJ2-7	.	CSVEEGGALYEQYF
16	TRBV7-9	TRBD2	TRBJ2-7	.	CASSGLAGGPDYEQYF
15	TRBV7-6	TRBD1	TRBJ2-7	once	CASSKLQGTSYEQYF
13	TRBV6-5	.	TRBJ2-2	.	CASSYGGTGELFF
13	TRBV28	TRBD1	TRBJ2-1	.	CASNPFQGVEQFF
13	TRBV7-8	.	TRBJ1-5	.	CASSLDSNQPQHF
15	TRBV6-6	.	TRBJ2-3	.	CASSYSSEGSDTQYF
13	TRBV7-6	.	TRBJ2-7	.	CASSFSETYEQYF
14	TRBV4-2	TRBD2	TRBJ2-1	.	CASSHPSGSNEQFF
13	TRBV9	.	TRBJ2-7	.	CASSVAGENEQYF
14	TRBV19	.	TRBJ2-6	.	CASSITGGANVLTF
17	TRBV14	.	TRBJ2-2	.	CASSPSPTSTDTGELFF
11	TRBV20-1	.	TRBJ1-2	.	CSATGGTYYTF